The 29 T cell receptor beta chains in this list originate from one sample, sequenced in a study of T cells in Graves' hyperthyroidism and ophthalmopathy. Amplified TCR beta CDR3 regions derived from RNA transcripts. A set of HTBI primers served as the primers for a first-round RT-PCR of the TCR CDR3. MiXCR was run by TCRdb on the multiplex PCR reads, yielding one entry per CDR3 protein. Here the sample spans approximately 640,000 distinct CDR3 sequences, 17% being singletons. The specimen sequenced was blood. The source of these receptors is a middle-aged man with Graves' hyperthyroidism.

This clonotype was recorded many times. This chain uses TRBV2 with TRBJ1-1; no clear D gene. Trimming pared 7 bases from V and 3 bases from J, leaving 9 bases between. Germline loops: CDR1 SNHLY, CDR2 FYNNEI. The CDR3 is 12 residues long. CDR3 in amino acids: CASILADTEAFF. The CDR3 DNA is TGTGCCAGCATACTGGCGGACACTGAAGCTTTCTTT.

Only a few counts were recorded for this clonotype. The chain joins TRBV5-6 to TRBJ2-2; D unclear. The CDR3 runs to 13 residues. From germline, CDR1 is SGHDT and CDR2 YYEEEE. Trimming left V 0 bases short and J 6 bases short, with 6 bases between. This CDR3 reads CASSLGVPGELFF. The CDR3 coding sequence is TGTGCCAGCAGCTTGGGGGTACCCGGGGAGCTGTTTTTT.

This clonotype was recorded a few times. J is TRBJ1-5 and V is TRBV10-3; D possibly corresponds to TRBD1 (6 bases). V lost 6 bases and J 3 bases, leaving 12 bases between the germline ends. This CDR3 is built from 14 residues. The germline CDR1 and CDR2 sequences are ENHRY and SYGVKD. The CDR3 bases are TGTGCCATCAGCCCACAGGGTTTCAATCAGCCCCAGCATTTT. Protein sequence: CAISPQGFNQPQHF.

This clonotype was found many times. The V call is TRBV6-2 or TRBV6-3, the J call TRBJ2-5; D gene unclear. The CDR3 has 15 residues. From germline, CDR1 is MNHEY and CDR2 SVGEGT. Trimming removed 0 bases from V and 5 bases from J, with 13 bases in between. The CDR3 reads CASSYSVLVEETQYF. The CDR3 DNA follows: TGTGCCAGCAGTTACTCTGTTCTAGTTGAGGAGACCCAGTACTTC.

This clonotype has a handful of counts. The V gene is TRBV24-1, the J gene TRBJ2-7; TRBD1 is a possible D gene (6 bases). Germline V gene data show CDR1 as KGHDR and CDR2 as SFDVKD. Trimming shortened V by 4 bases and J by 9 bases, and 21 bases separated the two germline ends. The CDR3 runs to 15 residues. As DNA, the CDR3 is TGTGCCACCAGTGACACCGGGACACTATTACGAGGGCAGTACTTC. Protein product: CATSDTGTLLRGQYF.

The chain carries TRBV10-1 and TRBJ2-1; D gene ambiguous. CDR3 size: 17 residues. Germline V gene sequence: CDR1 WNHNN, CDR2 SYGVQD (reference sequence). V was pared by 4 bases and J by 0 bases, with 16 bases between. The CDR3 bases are TGCGCCAGCAGTGGGTCGGTGGGTATAAGCTCCTACAATGAGCAGTTCTTC. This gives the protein CASSGSVGISSYNEQFF.

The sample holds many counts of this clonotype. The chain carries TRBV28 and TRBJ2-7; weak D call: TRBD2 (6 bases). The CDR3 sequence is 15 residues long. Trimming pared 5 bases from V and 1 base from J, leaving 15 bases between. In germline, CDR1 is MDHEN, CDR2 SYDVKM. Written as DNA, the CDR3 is TGTGCCAGCAGTGGGGACTGGGGTGCTTCCTACGAGCAGTACTTC. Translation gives CASSGDWGASYEQYF. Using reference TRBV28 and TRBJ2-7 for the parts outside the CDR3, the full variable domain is DVKVTQSSRYLVKRTGEKVFLECVQDMDHENMFWYRQDPGLGLRLIYFSYDVKMKEKGDIPEGYSVSREKKERFSLILESASTNQTSMYLCASSGDWGASYEQYFGPGTRLTVT.

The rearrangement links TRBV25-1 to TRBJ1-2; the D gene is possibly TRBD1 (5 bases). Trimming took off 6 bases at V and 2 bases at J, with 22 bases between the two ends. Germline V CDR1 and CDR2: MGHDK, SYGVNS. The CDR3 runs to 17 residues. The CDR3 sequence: CASRGTGPGWVNYGYTF. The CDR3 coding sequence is TGTGCCAGCAGGGGGACGGGACCGGGGTGGGTAAACTATGGCTACACCTTC.

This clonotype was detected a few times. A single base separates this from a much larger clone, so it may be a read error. The CDR3 loop is CASSYMNTGAFF. The CDR3 DNA follows: TGTGCCAGCAGTTACATGAACACTGGAGCTTTCTTT. V gene TRBV12-3 or TRBV12-4 combines with J gene TRBJ1-1, with unresolved D. This CDR3 spans 12 amino acids.

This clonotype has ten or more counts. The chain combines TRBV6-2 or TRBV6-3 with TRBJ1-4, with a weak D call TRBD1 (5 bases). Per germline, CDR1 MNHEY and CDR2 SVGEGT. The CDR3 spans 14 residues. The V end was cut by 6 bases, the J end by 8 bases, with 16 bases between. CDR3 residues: CASRPGGVREKLFF. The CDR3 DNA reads TGTGCCAGCAGACCCGGAGGGGTTCGAGAAAAACTGTTTTTT.

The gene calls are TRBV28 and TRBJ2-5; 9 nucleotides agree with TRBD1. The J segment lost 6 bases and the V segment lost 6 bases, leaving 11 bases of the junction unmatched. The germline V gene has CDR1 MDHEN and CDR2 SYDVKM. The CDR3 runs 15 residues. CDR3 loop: CASSRTGGLGKTQYF. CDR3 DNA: TGTGCCAGCAGCAGAACAGGGGGCCTGGGAAAGACCCAGTACTTC.

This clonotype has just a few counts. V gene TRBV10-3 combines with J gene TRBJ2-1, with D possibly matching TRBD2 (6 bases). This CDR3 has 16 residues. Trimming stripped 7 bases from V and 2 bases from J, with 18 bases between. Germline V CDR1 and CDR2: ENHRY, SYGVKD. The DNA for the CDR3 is TGTGCCATCACGGAGGGAGACGGGCCTCCCTACAATGAGCAGTTCTTC. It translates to CAITEGDGPPYNEQFF.

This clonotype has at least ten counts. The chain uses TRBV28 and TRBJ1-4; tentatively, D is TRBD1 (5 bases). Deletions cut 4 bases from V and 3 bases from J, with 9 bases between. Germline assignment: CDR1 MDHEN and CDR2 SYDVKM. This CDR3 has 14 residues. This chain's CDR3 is CASSSRQPNEKLFF. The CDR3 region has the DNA TGTGCCAGCAGTTCAAGACAGCCTAATGAAAAACTGTTTTTT.

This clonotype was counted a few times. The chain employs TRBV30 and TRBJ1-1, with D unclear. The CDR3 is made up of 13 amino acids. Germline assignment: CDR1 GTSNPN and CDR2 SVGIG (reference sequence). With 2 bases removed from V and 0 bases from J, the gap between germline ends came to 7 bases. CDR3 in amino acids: CAWSSQMNTEAFF. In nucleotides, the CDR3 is TGTGCCTGGAGTTCACAGATGAACACTGAAGCTTTCTTT.

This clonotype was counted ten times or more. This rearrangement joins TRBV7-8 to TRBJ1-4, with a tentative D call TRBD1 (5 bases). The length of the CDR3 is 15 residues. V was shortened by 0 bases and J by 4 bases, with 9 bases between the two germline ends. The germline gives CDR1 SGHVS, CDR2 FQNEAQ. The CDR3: CASSLAVRGNEKLFF. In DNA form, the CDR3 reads TGTGCCAGCAGCTTAGCGGTGAGGGGTAATGAAAAACTGTTTTTT.

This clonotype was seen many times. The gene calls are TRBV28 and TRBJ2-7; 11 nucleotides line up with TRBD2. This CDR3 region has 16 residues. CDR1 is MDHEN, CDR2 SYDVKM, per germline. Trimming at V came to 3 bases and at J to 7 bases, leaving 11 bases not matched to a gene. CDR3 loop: CASSFPPLAGEREQYF. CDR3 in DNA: TGTGCCAGCAGTTTCCCCCCACTAGCGGGAGAACGAGAGCAGTACTTC.

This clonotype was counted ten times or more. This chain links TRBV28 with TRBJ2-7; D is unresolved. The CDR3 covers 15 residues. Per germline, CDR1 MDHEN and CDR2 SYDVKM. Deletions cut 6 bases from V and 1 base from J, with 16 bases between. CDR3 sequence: CASRELPSVSYEQYF. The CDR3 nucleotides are TGTGCCAGCAGGGAGCTCCCATCCGTTTCCTACGAGCAGTACTTC.

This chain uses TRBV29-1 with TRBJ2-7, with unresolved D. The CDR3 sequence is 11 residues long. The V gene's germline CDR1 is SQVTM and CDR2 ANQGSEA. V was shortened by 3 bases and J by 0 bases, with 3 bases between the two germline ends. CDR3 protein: CSVESSYEQYF. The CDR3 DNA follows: TGCAGCGTTGAGTCCTCCTACGAGCAGTACTTC.

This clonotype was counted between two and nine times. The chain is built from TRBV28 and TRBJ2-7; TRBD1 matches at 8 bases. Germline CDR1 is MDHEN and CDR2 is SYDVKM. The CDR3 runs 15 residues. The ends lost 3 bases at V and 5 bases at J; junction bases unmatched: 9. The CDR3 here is CASSFLDREGDEQYF. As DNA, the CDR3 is TGTGCCAGCAGTTTTTTGGACAGGGAAGGGGACGAGCAGTACTTC.

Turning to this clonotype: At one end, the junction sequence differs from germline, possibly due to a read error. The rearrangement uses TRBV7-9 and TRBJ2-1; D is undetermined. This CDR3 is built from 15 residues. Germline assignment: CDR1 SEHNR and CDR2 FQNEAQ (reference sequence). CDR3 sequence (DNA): TGTGCCAGCAGCCTTCTGACCAGCTCCTACAATGTGCAGTTCTTC. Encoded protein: CASSLLTSSYNVQFF.

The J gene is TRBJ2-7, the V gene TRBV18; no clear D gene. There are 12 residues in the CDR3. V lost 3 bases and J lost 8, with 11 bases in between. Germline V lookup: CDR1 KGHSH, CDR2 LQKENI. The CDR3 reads CASSPPRYKQYF. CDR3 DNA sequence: TGTGCCAGCTCACCTCCCCGATATAAGCAGTACTTC.

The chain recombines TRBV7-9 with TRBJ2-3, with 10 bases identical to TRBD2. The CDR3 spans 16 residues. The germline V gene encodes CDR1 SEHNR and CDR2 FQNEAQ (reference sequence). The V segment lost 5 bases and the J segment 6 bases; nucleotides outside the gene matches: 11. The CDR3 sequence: CASSGGASGSQDTQYF. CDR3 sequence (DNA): TGTGCCAGCAGCGGGGGGGCTAGCGGGAGTCAGGATACGCAGTATTTT. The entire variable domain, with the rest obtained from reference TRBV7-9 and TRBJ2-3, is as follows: DTGVSQNPRHKITKRGQNVTFRCDPISEHNRLYWYRQTLGQGPEFLTYFQNEAQLEKSRLLSDRFSAERPKGSFSTLEIQRTEQGDSAMYLCASSGGASGSQDTQYFGPGTRLTVL.

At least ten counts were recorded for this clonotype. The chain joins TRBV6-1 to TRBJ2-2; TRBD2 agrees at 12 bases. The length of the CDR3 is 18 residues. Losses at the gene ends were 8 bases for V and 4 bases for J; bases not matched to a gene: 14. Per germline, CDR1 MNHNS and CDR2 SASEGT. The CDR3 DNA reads TGTGCCAGCTCGGTCCGGCTAGCGGGAGGGCAGAGCACCGGGGAGCTGTTTTTT. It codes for CASSVRLAGGQSTGELFF.

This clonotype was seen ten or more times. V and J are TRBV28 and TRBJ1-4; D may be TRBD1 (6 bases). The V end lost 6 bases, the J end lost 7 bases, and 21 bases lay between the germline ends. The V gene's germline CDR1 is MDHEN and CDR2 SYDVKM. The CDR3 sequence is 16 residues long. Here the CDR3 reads CASRTDRRADIEKLFF. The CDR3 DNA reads TGTGCCAGCAGGACCGACAGGCGGGCCGATATTGAAAAACTGTTTTTT.

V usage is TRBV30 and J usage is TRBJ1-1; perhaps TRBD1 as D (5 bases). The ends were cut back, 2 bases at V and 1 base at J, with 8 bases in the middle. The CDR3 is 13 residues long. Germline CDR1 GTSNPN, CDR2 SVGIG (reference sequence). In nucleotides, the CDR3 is TGTGCCTGGAGTACTGGGACGAACACTGAAGCTTTCTTT. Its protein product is CAWSTGTNTEAFF.

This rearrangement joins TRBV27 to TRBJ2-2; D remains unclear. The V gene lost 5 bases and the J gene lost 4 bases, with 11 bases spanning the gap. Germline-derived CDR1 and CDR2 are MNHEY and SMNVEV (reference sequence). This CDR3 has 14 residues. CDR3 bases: TGTGCCAGCAGTGCCCGGATCACCACCGGGGAGCTGTTTTTT. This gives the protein CASSARITTGELFF.

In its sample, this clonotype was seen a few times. The CDR3 DNA reads as TGTGCCAGCAGTCGGGACAGATCCGGGGAGCTGTTTTTT. It yields the protein CASSRDRSGELFF. The V call is TRBV7-9, the J call TRBJ2-2; the match to TRBD1 covers 7 bases. Germline V CDR1 and CDR2: SEHNR, FQNEAQ (reference sequence). The CDR3 is 13 amino acids. V lost 6 bases, J lost 6 bases, and 4 bases stayed unmatched.

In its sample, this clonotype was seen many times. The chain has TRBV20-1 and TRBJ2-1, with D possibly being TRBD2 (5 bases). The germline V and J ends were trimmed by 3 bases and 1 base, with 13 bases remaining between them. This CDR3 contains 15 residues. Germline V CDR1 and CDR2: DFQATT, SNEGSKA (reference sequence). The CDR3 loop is CSARDSGASYNEQFF. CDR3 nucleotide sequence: TGCAGTGCTAGGGACTCCGGAGCTTCCTACAATGAGCAGTTCTTC.

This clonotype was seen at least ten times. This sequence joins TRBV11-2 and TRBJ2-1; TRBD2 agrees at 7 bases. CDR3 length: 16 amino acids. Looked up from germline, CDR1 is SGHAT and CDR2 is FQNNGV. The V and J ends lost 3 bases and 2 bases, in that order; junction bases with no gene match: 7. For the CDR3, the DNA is TGTGCCAGCAGCTTCTCGGCTAGCGGACCCTACAATGAGCAGTTCTTC. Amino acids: CASSFSASGPYNEQFF. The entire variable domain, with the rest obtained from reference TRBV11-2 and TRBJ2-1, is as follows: EAGVAQSPRYKIIEKRQSVAFWCNPISGHATLYWYQQILGQGPKLLIQFQNNGVVDDSQLPKDRFSAERLKGVDSTLKIQPAKLEDSAVYLCASSFSASGPYNEQFFGPGTRLTVL.